This T cell receptor (beta chain) was recorded in a study of blood T cell repertoires in COVID-19. Study details: Whether acute or convalescent, the COVID-19 samples came from the United States, Italy and Spain. PBMCs, B-cell-depleted T cells, or T cells were the source of the cDNA or gDNA that made up the material.

Source study methods: By means of reference gene primer amplification, nucleated cell counts were estimated. Clones were sequenced by immunoSEQ multiplex PCR, and TCRdb holds only the in-frame ones, with some missing. V, J and clone size are taken as reported in that table, and D and trimming were inferred from the DNA itself. The sample records about 70,000 clones, approximately 77% being singletons. CDR1 MNHEY and CDR2 SMNVEV come from the germline V gene (reference sequence). V lost 5 bases to trimming and J lost 7 bases; unmatched junction nucleotides: 7. There are 13 residues in the CDR3. The sequence was collected from a woman between 65 and 79 years old with acute or convalescent COVID-19. The chain recombines TRBV27 with TRBJ2-5; 7 nucleotides align to TRBD2. Sequencing was carried out using peripheral blood. This CDR3 is CASSPDWGGTQYF. The CDR3, as DNA: TGTGCCAGCAGTCCGGACTGGGGGGGGACCCAGTACTTC.